This is a list of T cell receptor beta chains from one sample in a study of blood T cell repertoires in COVID-19. Method: immunoSEQ multiplex PCR; TCRdb's copy keeps in-frame clones and lacks some. The sample shows 250,000 to 350,000 clones, around nine tenths of them seen only once. The source material was peripheral blood. All receptors come from a woman aged 40 to 50 who had recovered from COVID-19. The CDR3 runs from the conserved cysteine through the conserved F or W. A D gene is named only where the DNA matches it firmly. Rows give clone size only sometimes, using once, few, many, or a class for an expanded clone.

.	TRBJ2-3	TRBV4-1	TRBD1	CASSQDADRGADIDTQYF	TGCGCCAGCAGCCAAGATGCCGACAGGGGGGCCGATATAGATACGCAGTATTTT
.	TRBJ2-1	TRBV10-3	TRBD2	CATSGGTSGRARYNEQFF	TGTGCCACTAGCGGGGGGACTAGCGGGAGGGCCAGGTACAATGAGCAGTTCTTC
.	TRBJ1-1	TRBV18	.	CASSELTDTEAFF	TGTGCCAGCTCGGAGCTGACAGACACTGAAGCTTTCTTT
once	TRBJ1-3	TRBV3-1/TRBV3-2	.	CASSQDFSGGNTIYF	TGTGCCAGCAGCCAAGATTTTAGTGGTGGAAACACCATATATTTT
.	TRBJ2-2	TRBV3-1/TRBV3-2	.	CASSLETETNTGELFF	TGTGCCAGCAGCCTAGAGACAGAAACGAACACCGGGGAGCTGTTTTTT
.	TRBJ1-1	TRBV5-1	.	CASSDLLQGKIRDTEAFF	TGCGCCAGCAGCGATCTGTTGCAGGGAAAAATCAGGGACACTGAAGCTTTCTTT
.	TRBJ1-1	TRBV6-5	TRBD1	CASRGQGDTEAFF	TGTGCCAGCAGGGGACAGGGAGACACTGAAGCTTTCTTT
.	TRBJ1-1	TRBV6-5	.	CASRGGGTEAFF	TGTGCCAGCAGGGGCGGGGGCACTGAAGCTTTCTTT
.	TRBJ1-5	TRBV28	.	CASSLGVGLGNQPQHF	TGTGCCAGCAGTTTAGGTGTGGGCTTGGGCAATCAGCCCCAGCATTTT
.	TRBJ2-7	TRBV9	.	CASSVGTGTASYEQYF	TGTGCCAGCAGCGTAGGGACCGGGACTGCCTCCTACGAGCAGTACTTC
.	TRBJ2-7	TRBV29-1	.	CSVSGAYEQYF	TGCAGCGTTTCTGGAGCCTACGAGCAGTACTTC
.	TRBJ1-4	TRBV6-5	TRBD1	CASEQGAADEKLFF	TGTGCCAGTGAACAGGGGGCGGCGGATGAAAAACTGTTTTTT
.	TRBJ1-5	TRBV7-2	.	CASRNQGSGQPQHF	TGTGCCAGCAGAAACCAGGGGTCGGGTCAGCCCCAGCATTTT
.	TRBJ2-6	TRBV19	.	CASSIQSGANVLTF	TGTGCCAGTAGTATACAATCTGGGGCCAACGTCCTGACTTTC
.	TRBJ2-1	TRBV7-6	.	CASSFNGGNEQFF	TGTGCCAGCAGCTTCAACGGTGGCAATGAGCAGTTCTTC
.	TRBJ2-7	TRBV30	TRBD2	CAWTYGGYEQYF	TGTGCCTGGACATACGGGGGGTACGAGCAGTACTTC
.	TRBJ2-7	TRBV3-1/TRBV3-2	.	CASSAGYYEQYF	TGTGCCAGCAGCGCGGGGTACTACGAGCAGTACTTC
.	TRBJ2-2	TRBV9	TRBD1	CASSVQDRGTGELFF	TGTGCCAGCAGCGTCCAGGACAGGGGGACCGGGGAGCTGTTTTTT
.	TRBJ2-7	TRBV4-2	.	CASSQDPRLGAYEQYF	TGTGCCAGCAGCCAAGACCCGCGACTAGGAGCCTACGAGCAGTACTTC
.	TRBJ2-3	TRBV11-2	TRBD2	CASSLAGGLTDTQYF	TGTGCCAGCAGCCTAGCGGGAGGGTTGACAGATACGCAGTATTTT
.	TRBJ2-1	TRBV3-1/TRBV3-2	.	CASSPFGASYNEQFF	TGTGCCAGCAGCCCTTTTGGGGCCTCTTACAATGAGCAGTTCTTC
.	TRBJ2-7	TRBV13	TRBD2	CASSLGTSGRRQYF	TGTGCCAGCAGCTTAGGGACTAGCGGGAGAAGGCAGTACTTC
.	TRBJ2-3	TRBV27	TRBD2	CASSLGLAYTDTQYF	TGTGCCAGCAGTTTAGGACTAGCGTACACAGATACGCAGTATTTT
.	TRBJ2-7	TRBV18	TRBD1	CASSPGTGRYEQYF	TGTGCCAGCTCACCGGGGACAGGCCGCTACGAGCAGTACTTC
.	TRBJ2-3	TRBV19	.	CASSNPPSSLYTDTQYF	TGTGCCAGTAGTAACCCCCCTAGCAGCCTATACACAGATACGCAGTATTTT
.	TRBJ2-1	TRBV21-1	.	CASSNWNRVLYNEQFF	TGTGCCAGCAGCAATTGGAACAGGGTGTTATACAATGAGCAGTTCTTC
.	TRBJ2-1	TRBV9	.	CASSVGLGSSYNEQFF	TGTGCCAGCAGCGTAGGACTCGGGAGCTCCTACAATGAGCAGTTCTTC
.	TRBJ2-3	TRBV11-2	TRBD1	CASSLDGQGGDTQYF	TGTGCCAGCAGCTTAGACGGACAGGGGGGAGATACGCAGTATTTT
.	TRBJ1-3	TRBV3-1/TRBV3-2	.	CASSPSRVSGNTIYF	TGTGCCAGCAGCCCTAGTCGAGTGTCTGGAAACACCATATATTTT
.	TRBJ1-4	TRBV3-1/TRBV3-2	TRBD1	CASSQGPGTENEKLFF	TGTGCCAGCAGCCAAGGTCCCGGGACAGAAAATGAAAAACTGTTTTTT
.	TRBJ2-7	TRBV5-5	TRBD2	CASSFGTSGSGTYEQYF	TGTGCCAGCAGCTTCGGGACTAGCGGGAGTGGGACCTACGAGCAGTACTTC
.	TRBJ2-6	TRBV6-2/TRBV6-3	TRBD1	CASSPFTGDGPGANVLTF	TGTGCCAGCAGCCCTTTTACAGGGGATGGCCCTGGGGCCAACGTCCTGACTTTC
.	TRBJ1-2	TRBV14	TRBD1	CASSPRTGTYGYTF	TGTGCCAGCAGCCCAAGGACAGGAACGTACGGCTACACCTTC
.	TRBJ2-1	TRBV5-4	TRBD2	CASSPSGRPSYNEQFF	TGTGCCAGCAGCCCTAGCGGGAGACCCTCCTACAATGAGCAGTTCTTC
.	TRBJ2-2	TRBV13	.	CASSLIDTPNTGELFF	TGTGCCAGCAGCTTAATAGACACACCGAACACCGGGGAGCTGTTTTTT
.	TRBJ2-6	TRBV11-2	.	CASSPLAYGANVLTF	TGTGCCAGCAGCCCTCTAGCGTACGGGGCCAACGTCCTGACTTTC
.	TRBJ2-3	TRBV3-1/TRBV3-2	.	CASSQVQANTDTQYF	TGTGCCAGCAGCCAAGTTCAAGCGAACACAGATACGCAGTATTTT
.	TRBJ2-5	TRBV30	TRBD2	CAWVSGSTRETQYF	TGTGCCTGGGTTAGCGGGAGTACCCGGGAGACCCAGTACTTC
once	TRBJ2-1	TRBV20-1	TRBD1	CSASTGTGGGNEQFF	TGCAGTGCTAGTACTGGGACAGGGGGGGGCAATGAGCAGTTCTTC
.	TRBJ2-1	TRBV19	.	CASSPGPGGDGNEQFF	TGTGCCAGTAGTCCGGGACCGGGGGGCGACGGCAATGAGCAGTTCTTC
.	TRBJ1-4	TRBV6-1	.	CASSERPGLFNEKLFF	TGTGCCAGCAGTGAGCGACCGGGACTGTTCAATGAAAAACTGTTTTTT
once	TRBJ1-4	TRBV3-1/TRBV3-2	TRBD1	CASSLGQGRTNEKLFF	TGTGCCAGCAGCCTCGGACAGGGAAGGACTAATGAAAAACTGTTTTTT
.	TRBJ2-1	TRBV7-9	.	CASSLDSRNEQFF	TGTGCCAGCAGCTTAGACAGCCGCAATGAGCAGTTCTTC
.	TRBJ2-5	TRBV5-1	.	CASSFTGADQETQYF	TGCGCCAGCAGCTTCACGGGAGCAGACCAAGAGACCCAGTACTTC
once	TRBJ2-7	TRBV11-2	TRBD2	CASSLEGGWTSAREQYF	TGTGCCAGCAGCTTAGAAGGGGGCTGGACTAGCGCTCGGGAGCAGTACTTC
.	TRBJ1-1	TRBV29-1	.	CSVSGNTEAFF	TGCAGCGTCAGTGGGAACACTGAAGCTTTCTTT
.	TRBJ1-4	TRBV7-9	TRBD1	CASSLGDFDRGRGKLFF	TGTGCCAGCAGCTTAGGGGACTTTGACAGGGGGAGAGGAAAACTGTTTTTT
.	TRBJ1-1	TRBV10-3	.	CAIRKTVGTEAFF	TGTGCCATCAGAAAGACAGTGGGGACTGAAGCTTTCTTT
.	TRBJ2-1	TRBV15	.	CATSRGADYNEQFF	TGTGCCACCAGTCGAGGAGCCGATTACAATGAGCAGTTCTTC
.	TRBJ1-1	TRBV3-1/TRBV3-2	.	CASSLGIMNTEAFF	TGTGCCAGCAGCCTCGGGATCATGAACACTGAAGCTTTCTTT
once	TRBJ2-3	TRBV5-1	TRBD2	CASSALAAGGADTQYF	TGCGCCAGCAGCGCACTGGCCGCGGGAGGCGCCGATACGCAGTATTTT
.	TRBJ1-2	TRBV7-9	.	CASSPNPGGYTF	TGTGCCAGCAGTCCTAATCCCGGTGGCTACACCTTC
.	TRBJ2-1	TRBV28	TRBD2	CASSFVVAGDNEQFF	TGTGCCAGCAGTTTTGTGGTAGCGGGAGATAATGAGCAGTTCTTC
few	TRBJ1-4	TRBV21-1	.	CATIPGQPNEKLFF	TGTGCCACCATACCGGGACAACCGAATGAAAAACTGTTTTTT
.	TRBJ2-1	TRBV27	.	CATQGEAHNEQFF	TGTGCCACTCAGGGGGAGGCTCACAATGAGCAGTTCTTC
.	TRBJ2-7	TRBV2	.	CASKDSAHEQYF	TGTGCCAGCAAGGACAGCGCTCACGAGCAGTACTTC
once	TRBJ1-1	TRBV6-2/TRBV6-3	.	CASSPGGFSTEAFF	TGTGCCAGCAGCCCCGGCGGGTTCAGCACTGAAGCTTTCTTT
.	TRBJ1-2	TRBV30	TRBD1	CAWRETQGANYGYTF	TGTGCCTGGAGGGAAACACAGGGGGCTAACTATGGCTACACCTTC
.	TRBJ2-3	TRBV7-6	.	CASSSDSDTQYF	TGTGCCAGCAGCTCCGACTCTGACACGCAGTATTTT
.	TRBJ2-7	TRBV30	TRBD1	CAWSVFGQGAWEQYF	TGTGCCTGGAGTGTATTCGGTCAGGGGGCTTGGGAGCAGTACTTC